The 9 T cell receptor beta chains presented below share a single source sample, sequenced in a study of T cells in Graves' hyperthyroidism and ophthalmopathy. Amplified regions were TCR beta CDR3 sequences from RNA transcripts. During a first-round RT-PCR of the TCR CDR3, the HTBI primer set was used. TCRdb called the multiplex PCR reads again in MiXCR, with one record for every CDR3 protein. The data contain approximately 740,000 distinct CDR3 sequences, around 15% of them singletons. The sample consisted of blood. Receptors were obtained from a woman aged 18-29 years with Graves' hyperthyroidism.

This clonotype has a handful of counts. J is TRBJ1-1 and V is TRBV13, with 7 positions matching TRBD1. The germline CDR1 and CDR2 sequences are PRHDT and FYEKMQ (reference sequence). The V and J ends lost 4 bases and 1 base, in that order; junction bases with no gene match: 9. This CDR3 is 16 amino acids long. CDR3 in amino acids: CASSSSYRGENTEAFF. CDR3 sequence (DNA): TGTGCCAGCAGCTCCTCATACAGGGGAGAGAACACTGAAGCTTTCTTT.

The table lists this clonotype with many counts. The CDR3 DNA reads as TGTGCCAGCAGTGTCGCCTTTAGAAGAACGAATCAGCCCCAGCATTTT. Residues: CASSVAFRRTNQPQHF. The rearrangement uses TRBV2 and TRBJ1-5; D ambiguous. Trimming left V 4 bases short and J 4 bases short, with 17 bases between. This CDR3 comprises 16 residues. Germline CDR1 is SNHLY and CDR2 is FYNNEI.

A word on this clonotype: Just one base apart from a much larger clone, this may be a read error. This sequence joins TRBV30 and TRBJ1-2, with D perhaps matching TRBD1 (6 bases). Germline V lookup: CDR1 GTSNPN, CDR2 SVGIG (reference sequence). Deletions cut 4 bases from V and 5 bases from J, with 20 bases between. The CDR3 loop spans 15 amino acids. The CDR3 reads CAWNDGRGSLYGYTF. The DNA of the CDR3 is TGTGCCTGGAATGATGGAAGGGGGTCCCTTTATGGCTACACCTTC.

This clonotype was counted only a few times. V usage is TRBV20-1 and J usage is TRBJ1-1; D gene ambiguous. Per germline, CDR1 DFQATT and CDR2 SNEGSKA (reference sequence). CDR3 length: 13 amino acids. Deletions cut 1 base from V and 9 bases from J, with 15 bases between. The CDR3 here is CSARANFSPKAFF. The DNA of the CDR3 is TGCAGTGCTAGAGCCAATTTTTCCCCGAAAGCTTTCTTT.

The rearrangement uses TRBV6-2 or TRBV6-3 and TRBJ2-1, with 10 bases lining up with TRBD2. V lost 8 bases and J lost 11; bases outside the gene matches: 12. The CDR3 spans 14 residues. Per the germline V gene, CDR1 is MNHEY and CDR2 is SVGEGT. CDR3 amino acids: CASHSGLAYPQQFF. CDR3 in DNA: TGTGCCAGCCACTCGGGACTAGCGTATCCCCAGCAGTTCTTC.

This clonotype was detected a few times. The CDR3 reads CSVVTTASYEQYF. CDR3 in DNA: TGCAGCGTTGTCACGACGGCCTCCTACGAGCAGTACTTC. This chain links TRBV29-1 with TRBJ2-7, with D unresolved. V lost 4 bases and J 0 bases, leaving 10 bases between the germline ends. This CDR3 spans 13 amino acids. Germline loops: CDR1 SQVTM, CDR2 ANQGSEA.

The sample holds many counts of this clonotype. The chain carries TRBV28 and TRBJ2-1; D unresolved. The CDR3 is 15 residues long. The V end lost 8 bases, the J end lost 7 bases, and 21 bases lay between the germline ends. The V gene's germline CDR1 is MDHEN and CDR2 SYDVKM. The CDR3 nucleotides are TGTGCCAGCCGTACCGTAGTAGGCGGATGGAATGAGCAGTTCTTC. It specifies CASRTVVGGWNEQFF.

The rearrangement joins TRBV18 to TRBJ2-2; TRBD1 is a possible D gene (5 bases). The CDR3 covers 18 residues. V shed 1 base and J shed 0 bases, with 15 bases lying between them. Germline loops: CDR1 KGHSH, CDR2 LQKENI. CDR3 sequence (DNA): TGTGCCAGCTCACCACGGGGCCGCGTATCGGCGAACACCGGGGAGCTGTTTTTT. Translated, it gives CASSPRGRVSANTGELFF.

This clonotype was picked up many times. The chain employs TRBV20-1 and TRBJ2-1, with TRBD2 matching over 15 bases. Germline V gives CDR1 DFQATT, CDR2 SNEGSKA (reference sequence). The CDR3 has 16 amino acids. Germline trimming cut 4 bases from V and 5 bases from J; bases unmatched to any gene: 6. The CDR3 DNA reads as TGCAGTGCTATCTGGACTAGCGGGAGGGCCGACAATGAGCAGTTCTTC. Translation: CSAIWTSGRADNEQFF.